This passage covers 27 T cell receptor beta chains from one sample sequenced in a study of vaccination effects on CD4 cells after COVID-19. Antigen-specific CD4+ T cells expanded by the ViraFEST assay with viral peptide pools were then sequenced. Isolating CD4+ T cells followed less than 11 days of culture. No antigen has been identified for these receptors. Profiled with immunoSEQ multiplex PCR; TCRdb holds only in-frame clones, not every one. Of approximately 87,000 clones listed, about 70% are singletons. Specimen: CD4+ T cells from PBMCs cultured with HCoV-229E spike peptides, collected before COVID-19 vaccination. These receptors were obtained from a human donor who received a COVID-19 vaccine.

The chain is built from TRBV5-1 and TRBJ1-1; no reliable D call. Germline CDR1 and CDR2: SGHRS and YFSETQ. V dropped 7 bases and J dropped 0 bases, with 13 bases sitting between them. This CDR3 comprises 14 residues. The CDR3 reads CASRKEELNTEAFF. The CDR3 DNA sequence: TGCGCCAGCCGAAAGGAGGAATTGAACACTGAAGCTTTCTTT.

V gene TRBV24-1 combines with J gene TRBJ1-2; no definite D call. Per the germline V gene, CDR1 is KGHDR and CDR2 is SFDVKD. Between the trimmed V and J ends, which lost 1 base and 8 bases, there was a span of 13 bases. The CDR3 has 14 residues. CDR3 DNA sequence: TGTGCCACCAGTGATTTTAACAGCCCGGAGGGCTACACCTTC. It translates to CATSDFNSPEGYTF.

This clone was observed a handful of times. V gene TRBV19 combines with J gene TRBJ2-2; no definite D call. CDR3 size: 16 residues. V was pared by 7 bases and J by 1 base, with 16 bases between. CDR1 and CDR2 from the germline V gene are LNHDA and SQIVND (reference sequence). CDR3 loop: CASTWQVRKNTGELFF. DNA of the CDR3: TGTGCCAGTACTTGGCAGGTCCGTAAGAACACCGGGGAGCTGTTTTTT. Using reference TRBV19 and TRBJ2-2 for the parts outside the CDR3, the full variable domain is DGGITQSPKYLFRKEGQNVTLSCEQNLNHDAMYWYRQDPGQGLRLIYYSQIVNDFQKGDIAEGYSVSREKKESFPLTVTSAQKNPTAFYLCASTWQVRKNTGELFFGEGSRLTVL.

This sequence joins TRBV27 and TRBJ1-4; perhaps TRBD1 as D (5 bases). Trimming pared 8 bases from V and 10 bases from J, leaving 20 bases between. CDR1 is MNHEY, CDR2 SMNVEV, per germline (reference sequence). This CDR3 contains 14 residues. The CDR3 DNA is TGTGCCAGCTCCTGGGGGGTCGCTTCTGGAAAACTGTTTTTT. It is translated as CASSWGVASGKLFF.

This chain uses TRBV6-5 with TRBJ1-2, with D unresolved. V was clipped by 7 bases and J by 6 bases, with 15 bases between them. CDR3 length: 13 residues. Germline V gives CDR1 MNHEY, CDR2 SVGAGI. DNA of the CDR3: TGTGCCAGCATCCCAGGAGGAGGTCATGGCTACACCTTC. Encoded protein: CASIPGGGHGYTF.

The sample holds a few counts of this clone. The chain links TRBV10-1 to TRBJ2-3, with 7 bases matching TRBD1. The germline V gene has CDR1 WNHNN and CDR2 SYGVQD (reference sequence). With V trimmed by 6 bases and J by 3 bases, 6 bases remained unmatched. The CDR3 length is 14 residues. The CDR3 reads CASSIDRETDTQYF. For the CDR3, the DNA is TGCGCCAGCAGCATCGACAGGGAGACAGATACGCAGTATTTT.

This clone was seen more than once but under ten times. This chain uses TRBV7-8 with TRBJ2-2; D may be TRBD2 (5 bases). Deletions cut 3 bases from V and 2 bases from J, with 16 bases between. CDR3 size: 17 residues. Germline lookup yields CDR1 SGHVS and CDR2 FQNEAQ. This CDR3 is CASSFYPRGPNTGELFF. The DNA for the CDR3 is TGTGCCAGCAGCTTCTACCCCCGAGGGCCTAACACCGGGGAGCTGTTTTTT.

This sequence joins TRBV5-6 and TRBJ1-1, with D unresolved. The germline gives CDR1 SGHDT, CDR2 YYEEEE. The V and J ends lost 2 bases and 1 base respectively, with 9 bases between them. CDR3 length: 14 residues. In nucleotides, the CDR3 is TGTGCCAGCAGCTTTAATCTCGGGAACACTGAAGCTTTCTTT. This gives the protein CASSFNLGNTEAFF.

The sample holds one count of this clone. The genes are TRBV12-3 or TRBV12-4 and TRBJ1-5, with 9 nucleotides matching TRBD1. The CDR3 sequence is 13 residues long. Trimming at V came to 5 bases and at J to 7 bases, leaving 3 bases not matched to a gene. The CDR3 DNA sequence: TGTGCCAGCAGTCTGGGACAGGGACAGCCCCAGCATTTT. As protein: CASSLGQGQPQHF.

V and J are TRBV18 and TRBJ1-3; 8 positions agree with TRBD1. The germline gives CDR1 KGHSH, CDR2 LQKENI. J was trimmed by 3 bases and V by 8 bases; bases with no gene match: 18. The CDR3 loop spans 18 amino acids. The CDR3: CASPETGVQLACGNTIYF. The CDR3 DNA is TGTGCCAGCCCCGAGACAGGGGTCCAACTTGCGTGTGGAAACACCATATATTTT.

This chain connects TRBV12-5 to TRBJ2-1; perhaps TRBD1 as D (5 bases). Germline loops: CDR1 LGHNT, CDR2 FRNRAP. This CDR3 has 17 residues. Trimming left V 0 bases short and J 5 bases short, with 17 bases between. CDR3: CASGLVLWGRTDNEQFF. CDR3 nucleotide sequence: TGTGCTAGTGGTTTGGTACTTTGGGGCAGGACCGACAATGAGCAGTTCTTC.

This sequence joins TRBV6-1 and TRBJ2-7; D gene unclear. Trimming left V 3 bases short and J 4 bases short, with 13 bases between. The CDR3 length is 14 residues. The germline gives CDR1 MNHNS, CDR2 SASEGT. In DNA form, the CDR3 reads TGTGCCAGCAGTGATTACGCGCGTTATTACGAGCAGTACGTC. Translation gives CASSDYARYYEQYV.

The table lists this clone with a few counts. The chain recombines TRBV5-4 with TRBJ1-6; perhaps TRBD1 as D (5 bases). The V end lost 1 base, the J end lost 5 bases, and 7 bases lay between the germline ends. This CDR3 comprises 14 residues. Germline V gene data show CDR1 as SGHNT and CDR2 as YYREEE (reference sequence). CDR3 sequence reads: CASSLPGNNSPLHF. CDR3 nucleotide sequence: TGTGCCAGCAGCTTGCCAGGGAATAATTCACCCCTCCACTTT.

This chain uses TRBV6-5 with TRBJ1-6, with TRBD1 as a possible D gene (6 bases). Germline-derived CDR1 and CDR2 are MNHEY and SVGAGI. V lost 0 bases and J lost 10, with 16 bases in between. The CDR3 totals 16 residues. The CDR3 loop is CASSYSREGDGSPLHF. DNA of the CDR3: TGTGCCAGCAGTTACTCCAGAGAGGGGGATGGGTCACCCCTCCACTTT.

V and J are TRBV2 and TRBJ2-7; maybe TRBD2 (5 bases). The CDR3 has 14 residues. Per the germline V gene, CDR1 is SNHLY and CDR2 is FYNNEI. Trimming stripped 7 bases from V and 6 bases from J, with 19 bases between. The CDR3 region is CASTVGIPTREQYV. CDR3 sequence (DNA): TGTGCCAGCACCGTCGGGATCCCCACACGCGAGCAGTACGTC.

This clone was seen once. The V call is TRBV5-1, the J call TRBJ2-1, with 12 bases identical to TRBD2. Per germline, CDR1 SGHRS and CDR2 YFSETQ. The CDR3 is 18 residues long. V lost 0 bases to trimming and J lost 7 bases; unmatched junction nucleotides: 11. This chain's CDR3 is CASSLVPPSGGAGNEQFF. In nucleotides, the CDR3 is TGCGCCAGCAGCTTGGTTCCCCCTAGCGGGGGGGCTGGGAATGAGCAGTTCTTC.

The chain carries TRBV11-2 and TRBJ2-5; TRBD2 aligns across 7 bases. Trimming took 3 bases from V and 3 from J; bases not matched to a gene: 10. The CDR3 runs to 16 residues. From germline, CDR1 is SGHAT and CDR2 FQNNGV. The CDR3 nucleotides are TGTGCCAGCAGCTTTACCCCACGGGGAGGGGAAGAGACCCAGTACTTC. Its protein product is CASSFTPRGGEETQYF. The variable domain in full, completed from reference TRBV11-2 and TRBJ2-5, reads EAGVAQSPRYKIIEKRQSVAFWCNPISGHATLYWYQQILGQGPKLLIQFQNNGVVDDSQLPKDRFSAERLKGVDSTLKIQPAKLEDSAVYLCASSFTPRGGEETQYFGPGTRLLVL.

The chain uses TRBV7-9 and TRBJ2-2; D is perhaps TRBD2 (5 bases). CDR3 size: 16 residues. Per germline, CDR1 SEHNR and CDR2 FQNEAQ (reference sequence). Trimming took 5 bases from V and 1 from J, leaving 14 bases between them. The CDR3 spells CASSQRRTENTGELFF. The CDR3 DNA reads as TGTGCCAGCAGCCAGCGACGGACTGAGAACACCGGGGAGCTGTTTTTT.

This clone was observed a handful of times. This chain links TRBV6-5 with TRBJ1-6; D not certain. Trimming took 6 bases from V and 7 from J, leaving 10 bases between them. Germline V lookup: CDR1 MNHEY, CDR2 SVGAGI. The CDR3 has 13 amino acids. The CDR3 sequence: CASRGPPNSPLHF. DNA of the CDR3: TGTGCCAGCAGGGGTCCCCCAAATTCACCCCTCCACTTT.

Details on this clone: Within the sample, other DNA sequences also encode this same CDR3. The chain carries TRBV10-3 and TRBJ2-5, with D possibly TRBD2 on 5 matching bases. Germline CDR1 reads ENHRY; CDR2 reads SYGVKD. This CDR3 comprises 15 residues. The V and J ends lost 0 bases and 0 bases respectively, with 8 bases between them. The CDR3 protein is CAISESYGDQETQYF. The CDR3 nucleotides read TGTGCCATCAGTGAGTCCTACGGGGACCAAGAGACCCAGTACTTC.

To note about this clone: Other DNA sequences of this sample code for an identical CDR3. V gene TRBV5-1 combines with J gene TRBJ2-3, with 10 bases fitting TRBD1. Germline lookup yields CDR1 SGHRS and CDR2 YFSETQ. Trimming cost V 4 bases and J 1 base; bases outside gene matches: 3. This CDR3 spans 15 amino acids. CDR3 sequence: CASSGGTGGTDTQYF. CDR3 bases: TGCGCCAGCAGCGGAGGGACAGGGGGCACAGATACGCAGTATTTT. Drawing the rest from reference TRBV5-1 and TRBJ2-3, the complete variable domain is KAGVTQTPRYLIKTRGQQVTLSCSPISGHRSVSWYQQTPGQGLQFLFEYFSETQRNKGNFPGRFSGRQFSNSRSEMNVSTLELGDSALYLCASSGGTGGTDTQYFGPGTRLTVL.

This chain connects TRBV5-1 to TRBJ2-1; tentatively, D is TRBD1 (7 bases). Germline CDR1 SGHRS, CDR2 YFSETQ. Trimming cost V 0 bases and J 9 bases, with 10 bases left between them. The CDR3 runs to 13 residues. The CDR3 here is CASSLDRGGEQFF. Here the CDR3 DNA reads TGCGCCAGCAGCTTGGACAGGGGAGGTGAGCAGTTCTTC.

Comments on this clone: This same CDR3 is encoded by further DNA sequences in the sample. J is TRBJ2-3 and V is TRBV7-2; D might be TRBD1 (7 bases). In germline, CDR1 is SGHTA, CDR2 FQGNSA. The CDR3 is 13 residues long. Trimming pared 6 bases from V and 3 bases from J, leaving 10 bases between. Written as DNA, the CDR3 is TGTGCCAGCAGTCAGGGGGGAACAGATACGCAGTATTTT. Translated: CASSQGGTDTQYF.

The V gene is TRBV19, the J gene TRBJ1-1; D may be TRBD1 (6 bases). The germline V gene has CDR1 LNHDA and CDR2 SQIVND (reference sequence). CDR3 size: 15 residues. The V and J ends lost 7 bases and 1 base respectively, with 16 bases between them. DNA for the CDR3: TGTGCCAGTACCGAAGACAGGCGCCCGAACACTGAAGCTTTCTTT. It codes for CASTEDRRPNTEAFF.

A few counts support this clone. This sequence joins TRBV6-1 and TRBJ2-7; D not certain. V lost 1 base to trimming and J lost 4 bases, with 5 bases between them. The length of the CDR3 is 12 residues. The V gene's germline CDR1 is MNHNS and CDR2 SASEGT. Here the CDR3 DNA reads TGTGCCAGCAGTGAAGGGGCTTACGAGCAGTACGTC. This codes for CASSEGAYEQYV.

The V and J genes are TRBV4-2 and TRBJ2-3; 7 bases fit TRBD1. The CDR3 covers 15 residues. Losses at the gene ends were 4 bases for V and 4 bases for J; bases not matched to a gene: 8. Germline CDR1 is LGHNA and CDR2 is YNFKEQ. The CDR3 reads CASSLLTGAADTQYF. CDR3 DNA sequence: TGTGCCAGCAGCCTCCTCACAGGGGCGGCAGATACGCAGTATTTT.

The chain joins TRBV28 to TRBJ1-5, with 9 bases fitting TRBD1. The germline CDR1 and CDR2 sequences are MDHEN and SYDVKM. The CDR3 runs 17 residues. With 5 bases clipped from V and 6 bases from J, the junction kept 14 bases outside the gene matches. For the CDR3, the DNA is TGTGCCAGCAGTCCGACTCTTGGGACAGGGTGGGGTCAGCCCCAGCATTTT. Translating gives CASSPTLGTGWGQPQHF.